This T cell receptor beta chain derives from a study of identifying expanded T cells in peripheral blood. TCRdb's copy holds only in-frame clones and misses some; the assay was immunoSEQ multiplex PCR. The table shows about 100,000 clones, with roughly 88% occurring only once. The germline V and J ends were trimmed by 2 bases and 0 bases, with 7 bases remaining between them. This CDR3 is 14 amino acids long. Germline-derived CDR1 and CDR2 are SGHTA and FQGTGA. The sequence came from a person aged 18 to 70 in good health. The material sequenced was blood. The chain employs TRBV7-3 and TRBJ1-1; D gene uncertain. This CDR3 is CASSLGGLNTEAFF. The DNA for the CDR3 is TGTGCCAGCAGCTTAGGCGGTTTGAACACTGAAGCTTTCTTT.